This TCR beta chain derives from a study of response to subunit inactivated influenza vaccine. Study-wide findings and caveats: Each seasonal influenza vaccination, the authors suggested, recruits few new T cells.

On this clonotype: Its antigen is unknown.

In TCRdb, the RT-PCR reads were re-called with MiXCR into one record per CDR3 protein. The data hold 400,000 to 650,000 distinct CDR3 sequences, with approximately 7.7% observed a single time. After removal of 5 bases from V and 3 bases from J, the junction contained 9 bases not matched to a gene. This CDR3 spans 16 amino acids. Germline CDR1 and CDR2: LNHDA and SQIVND (reference sequence). The source was PBMCs from blood, collected less than 30 months after vaccination. This TCR came from a man in his fifties or sixties who received an inactivated influenza vaccine. The V and J genes are TRBV19 and TRBJ2-3; TRBD1 matches 9 bases. CDR3 amino acids: CASSWTGALQTDTQYF. The DNA of the CDR3 is TGTGCCAGTAGTTGGACAGGGGCTCTGCAAACAGATACGCAGTATTTT.